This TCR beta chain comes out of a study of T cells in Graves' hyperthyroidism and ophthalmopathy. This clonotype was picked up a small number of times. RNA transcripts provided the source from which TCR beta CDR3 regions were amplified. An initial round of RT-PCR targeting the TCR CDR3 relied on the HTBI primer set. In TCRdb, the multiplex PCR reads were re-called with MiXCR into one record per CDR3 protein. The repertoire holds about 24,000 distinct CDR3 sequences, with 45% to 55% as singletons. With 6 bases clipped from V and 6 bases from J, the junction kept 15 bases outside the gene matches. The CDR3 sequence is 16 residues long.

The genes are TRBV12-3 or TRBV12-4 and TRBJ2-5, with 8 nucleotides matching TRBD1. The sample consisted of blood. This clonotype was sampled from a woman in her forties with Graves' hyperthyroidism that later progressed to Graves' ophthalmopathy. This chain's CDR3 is CASRLSGGQGEQTQYF. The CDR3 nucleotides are TGTGCCAGCAGGCTTTCAGGTGGACAGGGAGAGCAGACCCAGTACTTC.